A selection of T cell receptor beta chains follows, all from one sample in a study of memory CD4+ T cells and cytomegalovirus serostatus. Repertoires were generated with immunoSEQ multiplex PCR, while TCRdb's copy carries only in-frame clones and drops some. The sample has tens of thousands of clones, approximately 83% seen once; the top ten hold less than 0.6%. The sequencing sample was made of memory CD4+ T cells from blood. Source of these receptors: an adult in good health and CMV-seronegative. Each CDR3 is given without its conserved first and last residue. The D gene is left open where the match is weak.

j_call d_call v_call cdr3_aa
TRBJ2-3 TRBD2 TRBV7-2 ASSAGAGGITDTQY
TRBJ1-2 - TRBV5-1 ASSFPISGSNYGYT
TRBJ1-2 TRBD1 TRBV5-1 ASSFGTGRGYT
TRBJ2-2 - TRBV19 ASSTPGLSTGELF
TRBJ1-4 TRBD1 TRBV6-5 ASSLDRNNEKLF
TRBJ2-3 - TRBV6-5 ASSYQGDTQY
TRBJ2-1 - TRBV7-2 ASSFPGGSYNEQF
TRBJ2-7 TRBD2 TRBV27 ASSFTSGSYEQY
TRBJ2-7 - TRBV6-4 ASSPDRLSYEQY
TRBJ1-2 - TRBV7-9 ASSARLVDNYGYT
TRBJ1-5 - TRBV4-2 ASSQTGGSNQPQH
TRBJ1-3 TRBD1 TRBV18 ASSPGTDPLWGNTIY
TRBJ2-3 TRBD1 TRBV5-4 ASSTQRGTGQADTQY
TRBJ2-1 - TRBV4-1 ASSQDRVNEQF
TRBJ1-6 TRBD1 TRBV5-1 ASSEGGGNSPLH
TRBJ2-1 - TRBV19 ASRADRSSYNEQF
TRBJ1-2 - TRBV27 ASSFMTPPGPDYGYT
TRBJ2-1 - TRBV30 AWSEDPTGNEQF
TRBJ2-7 - TRBV7-2 ASSSNYEQY
TRBJ2-5 - TRBV2 ASILDYQETQY
TRBJ2-7 - TRBV27 ASKVSRSSYEQY
TRBJ2-2 - TRBV7-6 ASSHASTGELF
TRBJ1-5 - TRBV10-3 AISDLNQPQH
TRBJ2-3 - TRBV10-3 AISESTRDTQY
TRBJ2-1 TRBD2 TRBV2 ASSGPSGGYRNEQF
TRBJ1-1 TRBD1 TRBV4-2 ASSQDLDRGHSEAF
TRBJ2-7 - TRBV7-3 ASSLTSTGQQY
TRBJ1-3 - TRBV2 ASVGTPRNTIY
TRBJ1-1 - TRBV6-6 AAGQNTEAF
TRBJ2-2 TRBD1 TRBV7-6 ASSRDRGRTGELF
TRBJ1-1 - TRBV9 ASSPRVNTEAF
TRBJ1-2 - TRBV5-4 ASSLDAGVYGYT
TRBJ2-3 TRBD2 TRBV18 ASSLTSDTDTQY
TRBJ2-7 - TRBV4-2 ASSQGLATGYEQY
TRBJ2-7 TRBD2 TRBV7-9 ASSLVAAGSPYEQY
TRBJ2-1 TRBD2 TRBV11-3 ASSLLGGTNEQF
TRBJ2-5 - TRBV19 ASSRSGSAETQY
TRBJ1-2 TRBD1 TRBV19 ASRQGTYGYT
TRBJ2-7 - TRBV15 ATSRADKDEQY
TRBJ1-1 TRBD1 TRBV29-1 SVALRGLGTEAF
TRBJ1-4 - TRBV19 ASSLRTDNEKLF
TRBJ1-1 - TRBV19 ASKGRTTEAF
TRBJ2-2 - TRBV6-6 ASRYTSNTGELF
TRBJ2-7 - TRBV5-4 ASSPEGYEQY
TRBJ1-2 - TRBV5-4 ASSLAGGPNYGYT
TRBJ2-7 TRBD2 TRBV7-3 ASSPRSGGDYEQY
TRBJ2-2 - TRBV7-2 ASSPGTGTGELF
TRBJ1-1 - TRBV21-1 ASRRTGYTEAF
TRBJ2-7 - TRBV30 AWSVNYEQY
TRBJ2-3 - TRBV29-1 SVVYWGSHTDTQY
TRBJ1-1 - TRBV5-1 ASSPSAGRPYEAF
TRBJ2-2 - TRBV14 ASSQGVQGTAFRTGELF
TRBJ2-2 - TRBV4-1 ASSTQVFSGELF
TRBJ2-5 - TRBV23-1 ASSQRVTLETQY
TRBJ2-7 TRBD1 TRBV11-1 ASSLSGQGSYEQY
TRBJ1-4 - TRBV9 ASSVGLESEKLF
TRBJ2-5 - TRBV5-1 ASSLQETQY
TRBJ2-3 - TRBV5-1 ASAQREVGTDTQY
TRBJ1-5 TRBD1 TRBV19 ASSIPGQGARQPQH